These 30 T cell receptor beta chains came from one sample sequenced in a study of breast tumors, draining lymph nodes, adjacent tissues. Axillary draining lymph nodes of breast cancer patients supplied the node samples. TCRdb analysed the multiplex PCR reads with MiXCR anew, one entry per CDR3 protein. In the table there are 150,000 to 200,000 distinct CDR3 sequences, around a third of which are singletons. Sequenced: axillary lymph node tissue. These TCRs come from a female donor with breast cancer. Some clones in this sample may be carry-over from other donors' samples.

At least ten counts were recorded for this clonotype. The J gene is TRBJ1-6, the V gene TRBV6-1; 7 nucleotides agree with TRBD1. The length of the CDR3 is 15 residues. Germline loops: CDR1 MNHNS, CDR2 SASEGT. J lost 7 bases, V lost 1 base, and 4 bases had no gene match. For the CDR3, the DNA is TGTGCCAGCAGTGAAGAGGGGACAGCAAATTCACCCCTCCACTTT. This encodes CASSEEGTANSPLHF.

As for this clonotype: This may be a read error, as it is one base from a much larger clone. The chain recombines TRBV4-1 with TRBJ2-7, with no clear D. Germline values: CDR1 MGHRA, CDR2 YSYEKL. The CDR3 contains 15 residues. V was clipped by 0 bases and J by 3 bases, with 12 bases between them. The CDR3, as DNA: TGCGCCAGCAGCCAAGAGTGGCGGAACGACTACGAGCAGTACTTC. This sequence encodes CASSQEWRNDYEQYF.

As concerns this clonotype: At one end, the junction sequence differs from germline, possibly due to a read error. The CDR3 here is CASSLDRARDQFF. The CDR3, as DNA: TGTGCCAGCAGCTTGGACAGGGCAAGGGACCAGTTCTTC. The chain is built from TRBV5-1 and TRBJ2-1, with 8 bases identical to TRBD1. Looked up from germline, CDR1 is SGHRS and CDR2 is YFSETQ. This CDR3 comprises 13 residues.

The chain joins TRBV3-1 to TRBJ2-2; TRBD2 matches 9 bases. Per germline, CDR1 LGHDT and CDR2 YNNKEL (reference sequence). There are 17 residues in the CDR3. The ends lost 4 bases at V and 6 bases at J; junction bases unmatched: 12. CDR3 sequence reads: CASSRIGAGGPPGELFF. The CDR3 nucleotides read TGTGCCAGCAGCCGGATCGGAGCGGGGGGTCCCCCCGGGGAGCTGTTTTTT. Filled out from reference TRBV3-1 and TRBJ2-2, the complete variable domain reads DTAVSQTPKYLVTQMGNDKSIKCEQNLGHDTMYWYKQDSKKFLKIMFSYNNKELIINETVPNRFSPKSPDKAHLNLHINSLELGDSAVYFCASSRIGAGGPPGELFFGEGSRLTVL.

This chain links TRBV2 with TRBJ1-2, with 8 bases matching TRBD1. Germline values: CDR1 SNHLY, CDR2 FYNNEI. There are 16 residues in the CDR3. V shed 5 bases and J 4 bases; nucleotides not matched to a gene: 12. In DNA, the CDR3 is TGTGCCAGCAGTTATCTCGGGGGGACAGGCTTCTATGGCTACACCTTC. This encodes CASSYLGGTGFYGYTF. The whole variable domain, remainder taken from reference TRBV2 and TRBJ1-2, is EPEVTQTPSHQVTQMGQEVILRCVPISNHLYFYWYRQILGQKVEFLVSFYNNEISEKSEIFDDQFSVERPDGSNFTLKIRSTKLEDSAMYFCASSYLGGTGFYGYTFGSGTRLTVV.

The J gene is TRBJ1-1, the V gene TRBV20-1, with D possibly being TRBD1 (5 bases). In germline, CDR1 is DFQATT, CDR2 SNEGSKA (reference sequence). The length of the CDR3 is 16 residues. V was trimmed by 2 bases and J by 0 bases, leaving 16 bases between them. The DNA for the CDR3 is TGCAGTGCTAGAAACTACGCGACAGCGATGAACACTGAAGCTTTCTTT. Translated, it gives CSARNYATAMNTEAFF.

A word on this clonotype: The junction departs from germline at one end; a sequencing error may be responsible. The chain couples TRBV6-2 or TRBV6-3 to TRBJ2-2; weak D call: TRBD2 (5 bases). The germline gives CDR1 MNHEY, CDR2 SVGEGT. The CDR3 is 14 residues long. The CDR3 sequence is CASSHRPNTGELLF. The CDR3 DNA follows: TGTGCCAGCAGCCACAGACCGAACACCGGGGAGCTGCTTTTT.

This clonotype came up many times. CDR3 sequence (DNA): TGTGCCAGCAGTCGGGCGGCGGAAAAACTGTTTTTT. Its protein is CASSRAAEKLFF. This chain joins TRBV12-3 or TRBV12-4 and TRBJ1-4; D gene unclear. V was clipped by 5 bases and J by 8 bases, with 9 bases between them. The CDR3 runs to 12 residues.

Points on this clonotype: The CDR3 carries no conserved terminal phenylalanine or tryptophan, so it likely arises from a read error. The DNA is left out, because the CDR3 cannot be placed on it with certainty; the CDR3 is given as TCRdb lists it. The chain links TRBV6-6 to TRBJ1-3; the table assigns TRBD1, which was not confirmed against the DNA. Counting both end residues, the CDR3 totals 11 amino acids. The germline V gene encodes CDR1 MNHNY and CDR2 SVGAGI (reference sequence). The CDR3 here is CASSHALRRDR.

This clonotype appeared many times. V gene TRBV6-2 or TRBV6-3 combines with J gene TRBJ1-5; D remains unclear. CDR3 length equals 12 residues. The V and J ends lost 5 bases and 5 bases respectively, with 7 bases between them. Germline values: CDR1 MNHEY, CDR2 SVGEGT. Written as DNA, the CDR3 is TGTGCCAGCAGTCAAACCTATCAGCCCCAGCATTTT. Protein sequence: CASSQTYQPQHF.

This clonotype was recorded many times. The CDR3 here is CASRNGLAREVETQYF. As DNA, the CDR3 is TGCGCCAGCAGAAATGGACTAGCCCGCGAGGTGGAGACCCAGTACTTC. The genes are TRBV5-1 and TRBJ2-5, with 8 bases aligning to TRBD2. The V gene end was trimmed by 5 bases and the J gene end by 5 bases; junction bases not matched to a gene: 14. This CDR3 contains 16 residues. In germline, CDR1 is SGHRS, CDR2 YFSETQ. The whole variable domain, remainder taken from reference TRBV5-1 and TRBJ2-5, is KAGVTQTPRYLIKTRGQQVTLSCSPISGHRSVSWYQQTPGQGLQFLFEYFSETQRNKGNFPGRFSGRQFSNSRSEMNVSTLELGDSALYLCASRNGLAREVETQYFGPGTRLLVL.

This clonotype was picked up many times. The CDR3 DNA reads as TGCAGTGCGAAAACTCTAGCGGGGGGCCTCTACGAGCAGTACTTC. This codes for CSAKTLAGGLYEQYF. The chain uses TRBV20-1 and TRBJ2-7; 11 nucleotides agree with TRBD2. Germline loops: CDR1 DFQATT, CDR2 SNEGSKA (reference sequence). V lost 6 bases, J lost 3 bases, and 10 bases stayed unmatched. The CDR3 contains 15 residues.

The rearrangement joins TRBV24-1 to TRBJ2-5; 7 bases agree with TRBD1. The CDR3 loop spans 15 amino acids. From germline, CDR1 is KGHDR and CDR2 SFDVKD. Trimming cost V 4 bases and J 2 bases; bases outside gene matches: 6. The CDR3 sequence: CATSDRTGDQETQYF. The CDR3 nucleotides are TGTGCCACCAGTGACCGCACAGGGGATCAAGAGACCCAGTACTTC.

The V and J genes are TRBV3-1 and TRBJ2-2; D might be TRBD2 (6 bases). The CDR3 consists of 13 residues. Between the trimmed V and J ends, which lost 5 bases and 6 bases, there was a span of 10 bases. Germline V gene lookup returns CDR1 LGHDT and CDR2 YNNKEL (reference sequence). This CDR3 is CASSSLASGELFF. The CDR3 nucleotides are TGTGCCAGCAGCTCTCTAGCGTCCGGGGAGCTGTTTTTT.

This clonotype occurred many times. The chain joins TRBV29-1 to TRBJ1-4, with TRBD1 as a possible D gene (6 bases). The germline CDR1 and CDR2 sequences are SQVTM and ANQGSEA. This CDR3 spans 11 amino acids. The V and J ends lost 7 bases and 8 bases respectively, with 11 bases between them. This chain's CDR3 is CSAQGFEKLFF. DNA for the CDR3: TGCAGCGCACAGGGTTTCGAAAAACTGTTTTTT. Combining the CDR3 with reference TRBV29-1 and TRBJ1-4 gives the whole variable domain SAVISQKPSRDICQRGTSLTIQCQVDSQVTMMFWYRQQPGQSLTLIATANQGSEATYESGFVIDKFPISRPNLTFSTLTVSNMSPEDSSIYLCSAQGFEKLFFGSGTQLSVL.

Of note for this clonotype: A read error may explain this, as a much larger clone is one base away. The rearrangement uses TRBV5-1 and TRBJ2-1; D perhaps matches TRBD2 (6 bases). Germline assignment: CDR1 SGHRS and CDR2 YFSETQ. Trimming took 4 bases from V and 7 from J, leaving 24 bases between them. CDR3 size: 17 residues. CDR3 residues: CASSPRRGSDLVNEQFF. CDR3 nucleotides: TGCGCCAGCAGCCCTAGGAGGGGTAGCGACTTAGTGAATGAGCAGTTCTTC.

The table lists this clonotype with many counts. This chain connects TRBV12-5 to TRBJ2-5, with D possibly TRBD2 on 6 matching bases. V was clipped by 3 bases and J by 3 bases, with 8 bases between them. Germline V gene data show CDR1 as LGHNT and CDR2 as FRNRAP. This CDR3 has 13 amino acids. CDR3 DNA: TGTGCTAGTGGTTTCTGGGAGGAAGAGACCCAGTACTTC. Protein sequence: CASGFWEEETQYF.

In regard to this clonotype: The conserved phenylalanine or tryptophan is not found at the CDR3 terminus, so this likely reflects a read error. The CDR3 region is CSARGGANQPQHG. CDR3 nucleotide sequence: TGCAGTGCTAGAGGGGGGGCCAATCAGCCCCAGCATGGT. J is TRBJ1-5 and V is TRBV20-1; D possibly corresponds to TRBD1 (6 bases). Germline CDR1 and CDR2: DFQATT and SNEGSKA (reference sequence). The CDR3 contains 13 residues. V was clipped by 1 base and J by 3 bases, with 7 bases between them.

This clonotype was found a few times. V is TRBV28 and J is TRBJ2-7; no clear D gene. The CDR3 has 15 amino acids. V shed 6 bases and J shed 3 bases, with 18 bases lying between them. CDR1 and CDR2 from the germline V gene are MDHEN and SYDVKM. The CDR3 loop is CASSQRPPPFYEQYF. The DNA of the CDR3 is TGTGCCAGCAGCCAAAGGCCACCACCTTTCTACGAGCAGTACTTC.

As to this clonotype: This sequence may be a read error, since a much larger clone differs from it by one base. The chain is built from TRBV3-1 and TRBJ2-1, with D uncertain. CDR1 and CDR2 from the germline V gene are LGHDT and YNNKEL (reference sequence). CDR3 length: 12 amino acids. Trimming pared 1 base from V and 15 bases from J, leaving 13 bases between. This CDR3 reads CASSQVPARTFF. The CDR3 region has the DNA TGTGCCAGCAGCCAAGTGCCGGCTAGAACGTTCTTC.

This clonotype was observed once. Germline is not matched at one junction end, which may reflect a read error. The gene calls are TRBV7-9 and TRBJ2-7, with a tentative D call TRBD2 (5 bases). Germline V gene lookup returns CDR1 SEHNR and CDR2 FQNEAQ (reference sequence). The CDR3 is made up of 15 amino acids. CDR3 nucleotides: TGTGTCAGCAGCTTTAGCGAGGAAGGATCCTACGAGCAGTACTTC. Translation: CVSSFSEEGSYEQYF.

J is TRBJ2-7 and V is TRBV7-6, with D hard to call. The CDR3 consists of 12 residues. The V gene's germline CDR1 is SGHVS and CDR2 FNYEAQ. As DNA, the CDR3 is TGTGCTCAACACCAGAGCTCCTACGAGCAGTACTTC. Encoded protein: CAQHQSSYEQYF.

This clonotype was seen a handful of times. The chain recombines TRBV4-3 with TRBJ2-1; TRBD1 aligns across 12 bases. Germline assignment: CDR1 LGHNA and CDR2 YSLEER. Trimming cost V 4 bases and J 5 bases; bases outside gene matches: 6. The CDR3 sequence is 16 residues long. The CDR3 here is CASSPRGDRGHNEQFF. The CDR3 DNA reads TGCGCCAGCAGCCCTAGGGGGGACAGGGGGCACAATGAGCAGTTCTTC.

Of note for this clonotype: No conserved phenylalanine or tryptophan is present at the end of the CDR3, so a read error is the likely explanation. The DNA is omitted, as the CDR3 cannot be located on it reliably, and the CDR3 follows TCRdb's listing. V and J are TRBV10-3 and TRBJ2-5. Germline-derived CDR1 and CDR2 are ENHRY and SYGVKD. The CDR3 numbers 8 amino acids, ends counted. CDR3 sequence reads: CAISESTS.

This clonotype was detected ten times or more. V gene TRBV20-1 combines with J gene TRBJ2-3, with TRBD1 as a possible D gene (5 bases). Germline loops: CDR1 DFQATT, CDR2 SNEGSKA (reference sequence). The CDR3 runs to 12 residues. V lost 1 base to trimming and J lost 4 bases, with 6 bases between them. The CDR3 loop reads CSARVTADTQYF. In DNA, the CDR3 is TGCAGTGCTAGAGTGACAGCAGATACGCAGTATTTT.

This chain connects TRBV6-2 or TRBV6-3 to TRBJ2-7, with D hard to call. This CDR3 region has 15 residues. Germline V gene data show CDR1 as MNHEY and CDR2 as SVGEGT. V lost 3 bases and J 2 bases, leaving 14 bases between the germline ends. DNA for the CDR3: TGTGCCAGCAGTTATAAATTTTTCTCAGCCTACGAGCAGTACTTC. It translates to CASSYKFFSAYEQYF.

This clonotype came up many times. The chain has TRBV6-5 and TRBJ2-1; 9 bases line up with TRBD1. After removal of 4 bases from V and 8 bases from J, the junction contained 6 bases not matched to a gene. CDR3 length: 14 residues. Germline lookup yields CDR1 MNHEY and CDR2 SVGAGI. The CDR3 region is CASSLWDRVDEQFF. The CDR3 DNA reads as TGTGCCAGCAGTTTATGGGACAGGGTTGATGAGCAGTTCTTC.

This clonotype has a single count. This may stem from a read error, because a much larger clone lies one nucleotide away. The rearrangement links TRBV11-2 to TRBJ2-5; TRBD1 or TRBD2 may be the D gene (5 bases each). The CDR3 consists of 15 residues. Germline V gene sequence: CDR1 SGHAT, CDR2 FQNNGV. V was pared by 4 bases and J by 4 bases, with 16 bases between. The CDR3 loop reads CASSSLGAAGETQYF. DNA of the CDR3: TGTGCCAGCAGCTCTTTAGGGGCGGCGGGAGAGACCCAGTACTTC. The full variable domain, completed using reference TRBV11-2 and TRBJ2-5, is EAGVAQSPRYKIIEKRQSVAFWCNPISGHATLYWYQQILGQGPKLLIQFQNNGVVDDSQLPKDRFSAERLKGVDSTLKIQPAKLEDSAVYLCASSSLGAAGETQYFGPGTRLLVL.

This clonotype was counted ten times or more. The chain couples TRBV6-6 to TRBJ1-6, with 10 positions matching TRBD1. The junction had 2 bases not matched to a gene; V was cut back by 7 bases and J by 5 bases. Germline-derived CDR1 and CDR2 are MNHNY and SVGAGI (reference sequence). The CDR3 is 14 amino acids. The chain's CDR3 is CASTGTGDNSPLHF. CDR3 sequence (DNA): TGTGCCAGCACGGGGACAGGGGATAATTCACCCCTCCACTTT.

The V gene is TRBV7-9, the J gene TRBJ2-3; D may correspond to TRBD1 or TRBD2 (5 bases each). This CDR3 region has 16 residues. V lost 0 bases and J lost 1, with 11 bases in between. CDR1 is SEHNR, CDR2 FQNEAQ, per germline (reference sequence). CDR3 coding DNA: TGTGCCAGCAGCTTAGCTGGAATGGGGGGCACAGATACGCAGTATTTT. Its translation is CASSLAGMGGTDTQYF.